This T cell receptor beta chain was sequenced in a study of T cell changes during pregnancy in multiple sclerosis. Germline-derived CDR1 and CDR2 are SNHLY and FYNNEI. The CDR3 totals 12 residues. V was shortened by 2 bases and J by 4 bases, with 3 bases between the two germline ends. The method was immunoSEQ multiplex PCR; TCRdb's version includes in-frame clones alone and lacks a portion of them. The table has roughly 100,000 clones, 90% to 95% seen once. The receptor was isolated from a female donor in good health, enrolled as a control in a pregnancy study. The sequenced sample was peripheral blood, obtained after pregnancy. The chain links TRBV2 to TRBJ1-3; D is unclear. In nucleotides, the CDR3 is TGTGCCAGCAGTGAACTGGGAAACACCATATATTTT. Translated, it gives CASSELGNTIYF.